This TCR beta chain comes out of a study of long-term antiretroviral therapy in people with HIV (dated by TCRdb to about 2022). In the study overall: Collection of the earliest samples took place about a decade ahead of the 2015 WHO recommendation for immediate ART, at a time when ART was typically delayed until CD4 counts fell. No cross-contamination during QIAcube processing was seen in test extractions of a monoclonal T-cell line run alongside approximately 36 polyclonal samples. Among the approximately 30 participants with HIV, approximately 10 were female. From a few dozen adults with confirmed HIV infection, the cohort provided 192 cryopreserved PBMC samples, gathered serially across a mean of around six years (range 1-12). A retrospective serial study tested whether ART initiation and durable HIV suppression were associated with changes in peripheral blood TRB repertoire composition and diversity.

The paper as a whole reports these results and caveats: Owing to limited PBMC availability, only the TCR beta chain was sequenced, without alpha chain pairing. Unsorted PBMC were profiled instead of sorted CD4+ and CD8+ T cells because pre-ART samples had limited cell numbers. ART initiation was associated with a significant increase in TRB diversity, but diversity stayed significantly below transplant donor controls even after long-term ART. CDR3 length ranges in HIV repertoires were narrower than in controls, and network structure suggested an antigen-experienced repertoire with only a slight naive shift after ART. Samples dated from the mid-2000s to the late 2010s, and the ART regimens used may be less effective than current ones. Inferences about post-ART repertoire changes are limited because no data were available on ART adherence, viral resistance or therapy changes. Expanded TRB clones identified before ART initiation dominated the repertoire at all time points, although this dominance fluctuated and declined in many PLHIV after ART.

Inclusion was restricted to participants for whom at least one PBMC sample before ART initiation and at least two post-ART samples were available. All participants with HIV were treated in the United States of America. Before DNA extraction, cryopreserved samples of about 1-11 million PBMC were thawed and then washed. At the time of the earliest PBMC sample for each participant with HIV, ages ranged from 23 to 54 years. Each participant contributed PBMC samples from 1-4 timepoints before ART initiation and 2-8 timepoints after ART initiation, with a median of 7 samples. For every participant, serial HIV viral load, CD4+ T-cell count, ART history and demographic data were obtained. Genomic DNA was extracted from unsorted PBMC with a Qiagen kit on a QIAcube, processed in batches of 12 samples. Remarks on this clone: The clone's antigen remains unknown. Qualities for individual bases were not recorded, and no much larger clone is one base off.

The V end loses 0 bases and the J end loses 4 bases, and a stretch of 4 bases separates them. From a lookup of the germline V gene (reference sequence), CDR1 and CDR2 are SEHNR and FQNEAQ. The CDR3 goes from the cysteine to the phenylalanine over 13 residues. Only the CDR3 DNA is retained, 39 bases long and in frame from the first base. The immunoSEQ hsTCRB v3.0 assay was used at survey level resolution for TRB variable region sequencing. A depth of roughly 35,000-50,000 T-cell genomes per sample was targeted for TRB sequencing. TRB libraries were pooled and sequenced on an Illumina MiSeq using a v3 150-cycle kit. On the authors' methods: Repertoire analysis was performed in R inside a reproducible Nextflow workflow that covered QC, data transformation and analysis. LymphoSeq2, an R package for AIRR-Seq data exploration, was used to implement custom analyses. A few samples that produced fewer than 5000 total TRB sequences were removed, so approximately 190 HIV repertoires were analyzed. Among the approximately 180 retained HIV repertoires, 59 were collected before ART initiation and approximately 130 were collected after ART initiation. Each repertoire was downsampled to 5000 TRB nucleotide sequences, and summary statistics were averaged across 100 downsampling iterations. The analysis kept only TRB sequences whose CDR3 regions were at least seven amino acids long. Two measures captured diversity: a Shannon entropy-derived clonality score and the Gini coefficient. Repertoire networks linked the top 5000 CDR3 amino acid sequences whenever two sequences differed by an edit distance of one. For TRB CDR3 amino acid sequences, GLIPH2 was used to predict antigen specificity groups and MHC restriction. To flag known CMV, EBV, HIV or tissue antigen associations, CDR3 amino acid sequences were matched against VDJdb and McPAS-TCR. Pre-ART, post-ART and control groups were compared with Wilcoxon signed-rank tests and Holm-Bonferroni correction. TCRdb retrieved this table from immuneACCESS and kept in-frame rearrangements only. Not all clones are present; in checked studies, unresolved V genes account for under half, and no reason is known for the remainder. V and J calls plus clone size are reproduced from that table; the DNA served to infer D and trimming. The sample has around 21,000 clones on record, roughly 84% of them singletons. Around 4% of the sample belongs to the ten largest clones.

In this chain, TRBV7-9 is recombined with TRBJ2-1, with no confidently assigned D gene. The clonotype comes from a man aged 25 to 40 with HIV. The sample here was unsorted PBMCs, taken around 5.9 years after starting antiretroviral therapy. DNA sequence: TGTGCCAGCAGCTTAGCCGATTACAATGAGCAGTTCTTC. Translated, it reads CASSLADYNEQFF. Reference TRBV7-9 and TRBJ2-1 proteins supply the regions before and after the CDR3; the full variable domain is: DTGVSQNPRHKITKRGQNVTFRCDPISEHNRLYWYRQTLGQGPEFLTYFQNEAQLEKSRLLSDRFSAERPKGSFSTLEIQRTEQGDSAMYLCASSLADYNEQFFGPGTRLTVL.